This TCR beta chain was documented in a study of cytomegalovirus exposure and HLA in healthy donors. Points from the study as a whole: Fewer N-insertions than the roughly 630-donor mean were reportedly shown by an Asian-associated ancestry cluster in a later analysis. Investigators reported over 150 TCR beta chains as tied to cytomegalovirus. The authors later found HLA-associated TCR beta chains more clonally expanded than equally common others.

For this clone: The antigen is unknown.

PCR primers comprised 60 Vbeta and 13 Jbeta primers. Generated by immunoSEQ multiplex PCR, the TCRdb table keeps only in-frame clones and is missing some. This sample carries about 110,000 clones, about three quarters of them seen once, and the ten largest clones take about 6%. The source of this sequence is a woman aged 45 to 65 in good health and CMV-seropositive. The specimen sequenced was PBMCs.

Written as DNA, the CDR3 is TGTGCCAGCAGCTTAGTCCCCGGGGTCTTCAAAAACATTCAGTACTTC. Translated: CASSLVPGVFKNIQYF. This sequence joins TRBV7-8 and TRBJ2-4, with D possibly matching TRBD2 (5 bases). Trimming removed 1 base at V and 3 bases at J, with 13 bases between. Per germline, CDR1 SGHVS and CDR2 FQNEAQ. The CDR3 is 16 residues long.